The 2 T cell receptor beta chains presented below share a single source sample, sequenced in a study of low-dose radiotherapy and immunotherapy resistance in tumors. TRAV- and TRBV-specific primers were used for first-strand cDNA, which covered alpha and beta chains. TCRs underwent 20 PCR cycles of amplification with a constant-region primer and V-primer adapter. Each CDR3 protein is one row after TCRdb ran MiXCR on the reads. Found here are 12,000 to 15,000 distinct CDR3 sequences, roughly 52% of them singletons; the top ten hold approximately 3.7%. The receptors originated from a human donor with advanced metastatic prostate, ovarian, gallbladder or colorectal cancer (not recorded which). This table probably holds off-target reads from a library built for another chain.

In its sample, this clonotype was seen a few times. In nucleotides, the CDR3 is TGTGCCAGCACCGCGGCACCTAACTATGGCTACACCTTC. Protein: CASTAAPNYGYTF. This rearrangement joins TRBV6-1 to TRBJ1-2; D ambiguous. Deletions cut 7 bases from V and 0 bases from J, with 9 bases between. The CDR3 is made up of 13 amino acids. Per the germline V gene, CDR1 is MNHNS and CDR2 is SASEGT.

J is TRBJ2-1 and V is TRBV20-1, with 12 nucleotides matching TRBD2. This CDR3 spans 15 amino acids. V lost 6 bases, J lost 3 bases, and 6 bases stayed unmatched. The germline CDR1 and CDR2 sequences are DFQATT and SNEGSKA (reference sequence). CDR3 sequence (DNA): TGCAGTGCGGATGGACTAGCGGGATTCTACAATGAGCAGTTCTTC. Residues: CSADGLAGFYNEQFF.